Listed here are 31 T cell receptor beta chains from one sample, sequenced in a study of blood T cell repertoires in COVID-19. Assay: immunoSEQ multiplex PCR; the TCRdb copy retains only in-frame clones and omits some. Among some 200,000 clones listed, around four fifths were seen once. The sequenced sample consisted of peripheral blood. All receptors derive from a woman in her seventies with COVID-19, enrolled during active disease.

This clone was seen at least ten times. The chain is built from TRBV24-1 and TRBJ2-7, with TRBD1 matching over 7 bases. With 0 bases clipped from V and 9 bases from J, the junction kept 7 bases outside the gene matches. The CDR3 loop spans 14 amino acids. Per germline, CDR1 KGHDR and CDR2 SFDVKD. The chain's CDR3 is CATSDLRTGLGQYF. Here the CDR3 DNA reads TGTGCCACCAGTGATTTGCGGACAGGACTGGGGCAGTACTTC.

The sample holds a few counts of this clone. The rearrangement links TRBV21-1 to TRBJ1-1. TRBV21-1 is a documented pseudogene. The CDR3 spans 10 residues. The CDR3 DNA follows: TGTGCCAGCAGGGAGGGTGAAGCTTTCTTT. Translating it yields CASREGEAFF.

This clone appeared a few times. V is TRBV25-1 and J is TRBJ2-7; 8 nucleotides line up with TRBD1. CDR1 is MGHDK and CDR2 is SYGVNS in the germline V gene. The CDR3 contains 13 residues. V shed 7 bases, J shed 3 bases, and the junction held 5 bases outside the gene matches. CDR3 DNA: TGTGCCAGCACAGGACAGGGACTCTACGAGCAGTACTTC. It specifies CASTGQGLYEQYF.

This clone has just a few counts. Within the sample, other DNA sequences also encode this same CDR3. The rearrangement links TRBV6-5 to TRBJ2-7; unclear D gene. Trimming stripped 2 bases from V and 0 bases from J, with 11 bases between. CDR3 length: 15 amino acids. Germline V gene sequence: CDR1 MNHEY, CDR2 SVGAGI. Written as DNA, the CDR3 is TGTGCCAGCAGTTACGGGCAGATAAGCTCCTACGAGCAGTACTTC. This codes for CASSYGQISSYEQYF.

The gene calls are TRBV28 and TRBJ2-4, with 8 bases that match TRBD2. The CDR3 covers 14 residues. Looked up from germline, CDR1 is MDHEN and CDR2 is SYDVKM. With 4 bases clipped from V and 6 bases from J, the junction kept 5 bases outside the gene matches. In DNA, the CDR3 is TGTGCCAGCAGTTCTACTAGCGGTGGAAACATTCAGTACTTC. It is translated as CASSSTSGGNIQYF.

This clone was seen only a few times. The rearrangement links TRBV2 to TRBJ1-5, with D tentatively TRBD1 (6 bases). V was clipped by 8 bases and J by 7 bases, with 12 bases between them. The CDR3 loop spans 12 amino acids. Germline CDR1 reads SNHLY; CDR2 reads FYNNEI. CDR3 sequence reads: CASRRTEQPQHF. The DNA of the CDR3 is TGTGCCAGCCGTCGGACAGAACAGCCCCAGCATTTT.

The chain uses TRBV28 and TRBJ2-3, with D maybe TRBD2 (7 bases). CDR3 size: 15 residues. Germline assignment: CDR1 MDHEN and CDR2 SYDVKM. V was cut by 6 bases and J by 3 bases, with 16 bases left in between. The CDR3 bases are TGTGCCAGCAGCCCTAGGGGGGAGGGGACAGATACGCAGTATTTT. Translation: CASSPRGEGTDTQYF.

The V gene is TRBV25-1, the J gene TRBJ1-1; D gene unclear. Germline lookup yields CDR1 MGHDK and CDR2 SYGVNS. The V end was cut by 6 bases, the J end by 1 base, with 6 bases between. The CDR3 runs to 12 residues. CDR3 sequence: CASSRANTEAFF. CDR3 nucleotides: TGTGCCAGCAGCCGCGCGAACACTGAAGCTTTCTTT.

The CDR3 here is CASSLPSTEAFF. The CDR3 DNA follows: TGCGCCAGCAGCTTGCCCTCCACTGAAGCTTTCTTT. The genes are TRBV5-1 and TRBJ1-1; D uncertain. Trimming removed 1 base at V and 4 bases at J, with 5 bases between. Per germline, CDR1 SGHRS and CDR2 YFSETQ. The length of the CDR3 is 12 residues.

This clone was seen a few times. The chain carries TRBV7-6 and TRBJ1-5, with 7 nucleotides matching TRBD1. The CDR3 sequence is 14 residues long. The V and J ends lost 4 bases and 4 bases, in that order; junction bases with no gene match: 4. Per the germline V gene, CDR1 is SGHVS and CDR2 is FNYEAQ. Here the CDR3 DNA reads TGTGCCAGCAGCTCTGGGACAGTTAATCAGCCCCAGCATTTT. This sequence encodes CASSSGTVNQPQHF.

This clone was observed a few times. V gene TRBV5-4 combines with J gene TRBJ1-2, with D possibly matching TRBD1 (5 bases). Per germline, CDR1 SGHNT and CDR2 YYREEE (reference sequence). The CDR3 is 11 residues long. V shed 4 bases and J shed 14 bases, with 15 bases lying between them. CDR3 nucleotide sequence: TGTGCCAGCAGCGGGGGGGTCCAGCGAACCTTC. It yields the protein CASSGGVQRTF. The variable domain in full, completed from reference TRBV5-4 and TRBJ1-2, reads ETGVTQSPTHLIKTRGQQVTLRCSSQSGHNTVSWYQQALGQGPQFIFQYYREEENGRGNFPPRFSGLQFPNYSSELNVNALELDDSALYLCASSGGVQRTFGSGTRLTVV.

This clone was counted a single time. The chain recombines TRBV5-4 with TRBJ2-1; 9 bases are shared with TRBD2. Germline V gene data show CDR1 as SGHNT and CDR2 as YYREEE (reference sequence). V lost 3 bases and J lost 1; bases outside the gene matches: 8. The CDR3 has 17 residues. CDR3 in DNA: TGTGCCAGCAGCTCGCCGCCTAGCGGGAAATCCTACAATGAGCAGTTCTTC. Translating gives CASSSPPSGKSYNEQFF.

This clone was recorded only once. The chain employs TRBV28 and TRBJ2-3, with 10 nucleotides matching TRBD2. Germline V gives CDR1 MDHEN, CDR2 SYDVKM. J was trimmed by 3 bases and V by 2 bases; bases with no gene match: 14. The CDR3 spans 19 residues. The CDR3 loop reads CASSLPGGASGSRTDTQYF. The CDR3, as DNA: TGTGCCAGCAGTTTACCGGGGGGGGCTAGCGGGAGTCGGACAGATACGCAGTATTTT.

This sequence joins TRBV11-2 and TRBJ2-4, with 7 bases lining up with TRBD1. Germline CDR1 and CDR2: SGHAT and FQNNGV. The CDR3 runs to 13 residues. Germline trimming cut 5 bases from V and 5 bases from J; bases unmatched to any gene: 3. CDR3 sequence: CASSRDSENIQYF. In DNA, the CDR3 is TGTGCCAGCAGCCGGGACAGTGAAAACATTCAGTACTTC.

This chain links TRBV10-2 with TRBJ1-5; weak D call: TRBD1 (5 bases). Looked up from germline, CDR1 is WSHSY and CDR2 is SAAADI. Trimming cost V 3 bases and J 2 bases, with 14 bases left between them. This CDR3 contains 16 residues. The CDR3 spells CASSDGGEGGNQPQHF. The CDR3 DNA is TGCGCCAGCAGTGATGGGGGGGAGGGTGGCAATCAGCCCCAGCATTTT.

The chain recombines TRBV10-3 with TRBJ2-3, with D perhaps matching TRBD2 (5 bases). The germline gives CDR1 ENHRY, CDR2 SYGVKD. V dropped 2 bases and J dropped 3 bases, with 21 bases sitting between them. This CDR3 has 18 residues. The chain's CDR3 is CAISEPSGVARGTDTQYF. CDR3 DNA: TGTGCCATCAGTGAGCCCTCTGGGGTAGCGAGAGGAACAGATACGCAGTATTTT.

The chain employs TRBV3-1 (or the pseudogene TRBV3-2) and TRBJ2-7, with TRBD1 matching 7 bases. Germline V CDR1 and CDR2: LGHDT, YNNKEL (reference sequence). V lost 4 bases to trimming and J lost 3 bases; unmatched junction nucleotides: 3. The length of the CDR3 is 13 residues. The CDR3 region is CASSRWTGYEQYF. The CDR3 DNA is TGTGCCAGCAGCCGATGGACAGGCTACGAGCAGTACTTC.

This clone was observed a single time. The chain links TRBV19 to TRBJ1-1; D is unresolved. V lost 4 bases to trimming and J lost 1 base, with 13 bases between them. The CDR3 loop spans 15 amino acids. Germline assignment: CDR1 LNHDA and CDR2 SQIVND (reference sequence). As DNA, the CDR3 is TGTGCCAGTAGTACCCTCGAAGTAGCGAACACTGAAGCTTTCTTT. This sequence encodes CASSTLEVANTEAFF.

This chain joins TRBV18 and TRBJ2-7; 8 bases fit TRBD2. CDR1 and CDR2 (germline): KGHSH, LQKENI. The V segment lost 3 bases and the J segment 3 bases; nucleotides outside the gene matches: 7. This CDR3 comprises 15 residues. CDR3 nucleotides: TGTGCCAGCTCACCCACAGCGGGGGCCGGCTACGAGCAGTACTTC. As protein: CASSPTAGAGYEQYF.

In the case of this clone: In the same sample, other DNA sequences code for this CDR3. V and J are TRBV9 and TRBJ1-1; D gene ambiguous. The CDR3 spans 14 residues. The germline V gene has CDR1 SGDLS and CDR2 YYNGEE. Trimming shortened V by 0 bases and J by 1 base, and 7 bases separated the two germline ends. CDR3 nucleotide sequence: TGTGCCAGCAGCGTAGGGCCGGGGAACACTGAAGCTTTCTTT. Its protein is CASSVGPGNTEAFF.

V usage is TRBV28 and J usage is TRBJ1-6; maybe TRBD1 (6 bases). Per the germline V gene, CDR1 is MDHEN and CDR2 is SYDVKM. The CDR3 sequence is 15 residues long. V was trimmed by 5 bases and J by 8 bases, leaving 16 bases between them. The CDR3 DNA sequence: TGTGCCAGCAGTGGTACAGGGCAGTCTTATTCACCCCTCCACTTT. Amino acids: CASSGTGQSYSPLHF. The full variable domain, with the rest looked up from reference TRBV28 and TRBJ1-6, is DVKVTQSSRYLVKRTGEKVFLECVQDMDHENMFWYRQDPGLGLRLIYFSYDVKMKEKGDIPEGYSVSREKKERFSLILESASTNQTSMYLCASSGTGQSYSPLHFGNGTRLTVT.

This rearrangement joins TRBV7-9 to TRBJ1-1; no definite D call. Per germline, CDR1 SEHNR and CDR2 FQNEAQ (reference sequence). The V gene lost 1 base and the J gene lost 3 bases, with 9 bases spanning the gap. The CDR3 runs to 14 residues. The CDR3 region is CASSLVSPDTEAFF. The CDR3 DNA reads TGTGCCAGCAGCTTAGTTTCCCCGGACACTGAAGCTTTCTTT.

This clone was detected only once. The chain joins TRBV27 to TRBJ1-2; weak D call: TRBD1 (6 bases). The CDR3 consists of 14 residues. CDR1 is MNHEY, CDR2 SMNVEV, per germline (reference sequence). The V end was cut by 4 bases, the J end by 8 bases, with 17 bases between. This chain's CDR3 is CASSSGGGGYGYTF. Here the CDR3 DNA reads TGTGCCAGCAGTTCGGGTGGTGGGGGCTACGGCTACACCTTC.

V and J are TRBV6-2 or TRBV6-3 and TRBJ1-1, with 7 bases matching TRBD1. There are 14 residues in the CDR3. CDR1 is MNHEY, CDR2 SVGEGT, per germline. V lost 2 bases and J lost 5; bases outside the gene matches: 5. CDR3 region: CASSYKGAGTEAFF. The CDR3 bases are TGTGCCAGCAGTTACAAGGGGGCGGGTACTGAAGCTTTCTTT.

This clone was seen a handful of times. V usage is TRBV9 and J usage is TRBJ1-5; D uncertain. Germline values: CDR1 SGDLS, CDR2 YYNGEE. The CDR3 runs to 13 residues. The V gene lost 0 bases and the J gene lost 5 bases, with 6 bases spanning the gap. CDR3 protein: CASSVGSDQPQHF. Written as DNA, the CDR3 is TGTGCCAGCAGCGTAGGGAGCGATCAGCCCCAGCATTTT.

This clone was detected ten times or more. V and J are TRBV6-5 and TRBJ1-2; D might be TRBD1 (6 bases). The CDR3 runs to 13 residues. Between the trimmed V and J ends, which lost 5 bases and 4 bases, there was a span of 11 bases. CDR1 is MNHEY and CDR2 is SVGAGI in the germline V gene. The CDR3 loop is CASSLQGSYGYTF. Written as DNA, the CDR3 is TGTGCCAGCAGTCTACAGGGCAGCTATGGCTACACCTTC.

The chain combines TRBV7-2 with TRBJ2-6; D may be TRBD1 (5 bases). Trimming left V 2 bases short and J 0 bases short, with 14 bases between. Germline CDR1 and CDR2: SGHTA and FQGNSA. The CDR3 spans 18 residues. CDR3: CASSLSGRASSGANVLTF. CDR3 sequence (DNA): TGTGCCAGCAGCTTATCGGGCAGGGCGTCCTCTGGGGCCAACGTCCTGACTTTC.

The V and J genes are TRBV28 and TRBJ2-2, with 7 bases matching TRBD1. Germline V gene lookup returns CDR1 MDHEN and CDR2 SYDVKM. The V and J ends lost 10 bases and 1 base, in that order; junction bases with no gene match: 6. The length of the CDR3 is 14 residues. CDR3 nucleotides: TGTGCCACCTTGGGACAGTTGAACACCGGGGAGCTGTTTTTT. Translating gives CATLGQLNTGELFF. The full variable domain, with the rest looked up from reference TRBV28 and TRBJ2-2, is DVKVTQSSRYLVKRTGEKVFLECVQDMDHENMFWYRQDPGLGLRLIYFSYDVKMKEKGDIPEGYSVSREKKERFSLILESASTNQTSMYLCATLGQLNTGELFFGEGSRLTVL.

CDR3 DNA: TGTGCCAGCAGCCAAGTTCCAGGTTACAATGAGCAGTTCTTC. Translated, it gives CASSQVPGYNEQFF. J is TRBJ2-1 and V is TRBV14; D not resolved. Germline V gene lookup returns CDR1 SGHDN and CDR2 FVKESK. Trimming left V 1 base short and J 4 bases short, with 8 bases between. This CDR3 contains 14 residues.

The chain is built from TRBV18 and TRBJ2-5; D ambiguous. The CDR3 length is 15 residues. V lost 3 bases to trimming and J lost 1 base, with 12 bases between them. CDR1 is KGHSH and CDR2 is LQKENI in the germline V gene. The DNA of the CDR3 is TGTGCCAGCTCACCCCGAGACTCAACCCAAGAGACCCAGTACTTC. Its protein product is CASSPRDSTQETQYF.

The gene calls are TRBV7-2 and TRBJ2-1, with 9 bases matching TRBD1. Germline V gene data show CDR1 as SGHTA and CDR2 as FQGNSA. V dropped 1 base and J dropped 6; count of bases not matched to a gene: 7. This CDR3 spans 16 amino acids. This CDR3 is CASSLEAPTGGNEQFF. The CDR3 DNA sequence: TGTGCCAGCAGCTTAGAGGCGCCGACAGGGGGCAATGAGCAGTTCTTC.